A single sample gave rise to the 21 T cell receptor beta chains below, sequenced in a study of PD-1 and CTLA-4 blockade in melanoma. Data came from immunoSEQ multiplex PCR; TCRdb stores just in-frame clones and leaves some out. The sample yields 20,000 to 25,000 clones, approximately 88% seen once. Sequenced here: CD8+ T cells from peripheral blood, sampled before anti-PD-1 treatment. These receptors originate from a human donor with melanoma.

This chain uses TRBV7-9 with TRBJ1-2; no clear D gene. The CDR3 sequence is 18 residues long. Germline loops: CDR1 SEHNR, CDR2 FQNEAQ (reference sequence). With 0 bases removed from V and 2 bases from J, the gap between germline ends came to 19 bases. CDR3: CASSLAPGWEALNYGYTF. The CDR3 DNA reads as TGTGCCAGCAGCTTAGCCCCCGGGTGGGAGGCTCTCAACTATGGCTACACCTTC.

V is TRBV28 and J is TRBJ2-3; 10 nucleotides agree with TRBD1. The germline V gene has CDR1 MDHEN and CDR2 SYDVKM. V was pared by 7 bases and J by 3 bases, with 10 bases of the junction left unmatched. CDR3 size: 16 residues. The CDR3 protein is CASTSGDRGSTDTQYF. The CDR3 nucleotides read TGTGCCAGCACCTCGGGGGACAGGGGTTCGACAGATACGCAGTATTTT.

The CDR3 loop is CAISAKGFTEAFF. The CDR3 bases are TGTGCCATCAGTGCGAAGGGGTTCACTGAAGCTTTCTTT. The chain couples TRBV10-3 to TRBJ1-1; D might be TRBD1 (5 bases). Trimming stripped 4 bases from V and 4 bases from J, with 10 bases between. The germline CDR1 and CDR2 sequences are ENHRY and SYGVKD. CDR3 size: 13 residues.

This sequence joins TRBV30 and TRBJ2-5, with D perhaps matching TRBD1 or TRBD2 (5 bases each). V lost 0 bases to trimming and J lost 1 base, with 9 bases between them. The germline V gene has CDR1 GTSNPN and CDR2 SVGIG (reference sequence). The CDR3 is 14 amino acids. The CDR3 here is CAWSVRGPQETQYF. The CDR3 DNA sequence: TGTGCCTGGAGTGTACGGGGCCCCCAAGAGACCCAGTACTTC.

This chain connects TRBV4-1 to TRBJ2-2; 11 bases fit TRBD1. In germline, CDR1 is MGHRA, CDR2 YSYEKL. V shed 8 bases and J 7 bases; nucleotides not matched to a gene: 6. The CDR3 loop spans 14 amino acids. The CDR3 protein is CASLDRGQDGELFF. The CDR3 DNA is TGCGCCAGCCTGGACAGGGGGCAAGACGGGGAGCTGTTTTTT.

V usage is TRBV14 and J usage is TRBJ2-3, with a possible D match to TRBD2 (5 bases). The ends were cut back, 4 bases at V and 3 bases at J, with 17 bases in the middle. CDR1 SGHDN and CDR2 FVKESK come from the germline V gene. There are 16 residues in the CDR3. The CDR3 nucleotides are TGTGCCAGCAGCCCCTTAGCGTTTTCTGGGACAGATACGCAGTATTTT. Encoded protein: CASSPLAFSGTDTQYF.

This clone appeared a single time. V usage is TRBV9 and J usage is TRBJ1-2; tentatively, D is TRBD1 (6 bases). The CDR3 loop spans 11 amino acids. V lost 5 bases and J 6 bases, leaving 8 bases between the germline ends. The germline V gene encodes CDR1 SGDLS and CDR2 YYNGEE. Here the CDR3 reads CASRNRDGYTF. For the CDR3, the DNA is TGTGCCAGCAGGAACAGGGATGGCTACACCTTC.

V usage is TRBV7-8 and J usage is TRBJ2-3; no definite D call. In germline, CDR1 is SGHVS, CDR2 FQNEAQ. This CDR3 spans 13 amino acids. Between the trimmed V and J ends, which lost 4 bases and 4 bases, there was a span of 9 bases. CDR3 protein: CASSSRPSDTQYF. DNA of the CDR3: TGTGCCAGCAGCTCGCGGCCTTCAGATACGCAGTATTTT.

V is TRBV27 and J is TRBJ1-2; D gene unclear. CDR1 is MNHEY, CDR2 SMNVEV, per germline (reference sequence). The V and J ends lost 6 bases and 0 bases respectively, with 11 bases between them. This CDR3 comprises 14 residues. CDR3 sequence (DNA): TGTGCCAGCAGCCGCGTGGGAGCTAACTATGGCTACACCTTC. Encoded protein: CASSRVGANYGYTF.

V gene TRBV5-1 combines with J gene TRBJ1-1; tentatively, D is TRBD1 (6 bases). V lost 4 bases to trimming and J lost 3 bases, with 10 bases between them. Germline lookup yields CDR1 SGHRS and CDR2 YFSETQ. The CDR3 contains 13 residues. CDR3 in amino acids: CASSLDSYTEAFF. In DNA, the CDR3 is TGCGCCAGCAGCCTGGACAGCTACACTGAAGCTTTCTTT.

This chain connects TRBV4-1 to TRBJ2-7, with 8 nucleotides matching TRBD1. CDR3 size: 16 residues. Germline CDR1 MGHRA, CDR2 YSYEKL. V shed 3 bases and J 1 base; nucleotides not matched to a gene: 8. The CDR3: CASSHNSGQESYEQYF. The CDR3 DNA follows: TGCGCCAGCAGCCACAACTCGGGACAGGAATCCTACGAGCAGTACTTC.

About this clone itself: The sample holds other DNA sequences that translate to the same CDR3. V and J are TRBV7-9 and TRBJ1-1; D gene ambiguous. The V gene lost 3 bases and the J gene lost 3 bases, with 5 bases spanning the gap. Germline V gene data show CDR1 as SEHNR and CDR2 as FQNEAQ (reference sequence). The CDR3 has 12 residues. As DNA, the CDR3 is TGTGCCAGCAGCTTCGGCGACACTGAAGCTTTCTTT. Its protein product is CASSFGDTEAFF.

V is TRBV4-3 and J is TRBJ1-1; a weak D match, TRBD1 (5 bases). Trimming took off 3 bases at V and 3 bases at J, with 17 bases between the two ends. Germline CDR1 is LGHNA and CDR2 is YSLEER. The CDR3 has 16 residues. The CDR3 DNA follows: TGCGCCAGCAGCCAGTTTCCCTGGGGGGAGGACACTGAAGCTTTCTTT. Translation gives CASSQFPWGEDTEAFF.

The chain combines TRBV19 with TRBJ1-5, with D hard to call. The CDR3 loop spans 14 amino acids. The V and J ends lost 5 bases and 6 bases respectively, with 14 bases between them. CDR1 is LNHDA and CDR2 is SQIVND in the germline V gene (reference sequence). CDR3 sequence reads: CASSPDPGGQPQHF. The CDR3 bases are TGTGCCAGTAGTCCCGATCCTGGCGGTCAGCCCCAGCATTTT.

V usage is TRBV4-1 and J usage is TRBJ1-6; D is possibly TRBD1 (5 bases). Germline V lookup: CDR1 MGHRA, CDR2 YSYEKL. The CDR3 extends over 15 amino acids. V lost 5 bases and J 6 bases, leaving 14 bases between the germline ends. The CDR3 DNA reads TGCGCCAGCAGCGCAGGGCGGGACCCTAATTCACCCCTCCACTTT. Encoded protein: CASSAGRDPNSPLHF.

The V gene is TRBV5-6, the J gene TRBJ2-3; D may match TRBD1 or TRBD2 (5 bases each). Germline CDR1 SGHDT, CDR2 YYEEEE. The CDR3 has 13 residues. V shed 1 base and J shed 4 bases, with 7 bases lying between them. Here the CDR3 reads CASSLRGADTQYF. The CDR3, as DNA: TGTGCCAGCAGCTTGAGAGGGGCAGATACGCAGTATTTT.

V usage is TRBV28 and J usage is TRBJ2-7; 8 bases align to TRBD2. Trimming took 6 bases from V and 5 from J; bases not matched to a gene: 12. Germline V gene sequence: CDR1 MDHEN, CDR2 SYDVKM. This CDR3 contains 15 residues. CDR3: CASSFDSGGADEQYF. CDR3 in DNA: TGTGCCAGCAGCTTCGACTCGGGGGGGGCGGACGAGCAGTACTTC.

The V call is TRBV28, the J call TRBJ2-2; D is perhaps TRBD2 (5 bases). The V gene lost 5 bases and the J gene lost 1 base, with 5 bases spanning the gap. Per the germline V gene, CDR1 is MDHEN and CDR2 is SYDVKM. This CDR3 spans 13 amino acids. The CDR3 region has the DNA TGTGCCAGCAGTCGGGGGAACACCGGGGAGCTGTTTTTT. Protein sequence: CASSRGNTGELFF. Variable domain in full (rest from reference TRBV28 and TRBJ2-2): DVKVTQSSRYLVKRTGEKVFLECVQDMDHENMFWYRQDPGLGLRLIYFSYDVKMKEKGDIPEGYSVSREKKERFSLILESASTNQTSMYLCASSRGNTGELFFGEGSRLTVL.

The CDR3: CASSYSHNTEAFF. The CDR3 coding sequence is TGTGCCAGCAGTTACAGCCATAACACTGAAGCTTTCTTT. The chain couples TRBV6-5 to TRBJ1-1; D gene unclear. The V end lost 2 bases, the J end lost 2 bases, and 6 bases lay between the germline ends. This CDR3 is built from 13 residues. Germline V gene sequence: CDR1 MNHEY, CDR2 SVGAGI.

The chain's CDR3 is CASRTGTDTQYF. CDR3 DNA sequence: TGCGCCAGCCGTACGGGAACAGATACGCAGTATTTT. The rearrangement links TRBV5-1 to TRBJ2-3; a weak D match, TRBD2 (5 bases). The CDR3 spans 12 residues. V dropped 7 bases and J dropped 3 bases, with 9 bases sitting between them. The germline V gene encodes CDR1 SGHRS and CDR2 YFSETQ.

The chain employs TRBV19 and TRBJ1-1, with a tentative D call TRBD1 (5 bases). This CDR3 comprises 13 residues. With 7 bases removed from V and 6 bases from J, the gap between germline ends came to 15 bases. Germline CDR1 LNHDA, CDR2 SQIVND (reference sequence). The CDR3 loop is CASMIGGGSEAFF. The DNA of the CDR3 is TGTGCCAGTATGATCGGGGGAGGCTCTGAAGCTTTCTTT.